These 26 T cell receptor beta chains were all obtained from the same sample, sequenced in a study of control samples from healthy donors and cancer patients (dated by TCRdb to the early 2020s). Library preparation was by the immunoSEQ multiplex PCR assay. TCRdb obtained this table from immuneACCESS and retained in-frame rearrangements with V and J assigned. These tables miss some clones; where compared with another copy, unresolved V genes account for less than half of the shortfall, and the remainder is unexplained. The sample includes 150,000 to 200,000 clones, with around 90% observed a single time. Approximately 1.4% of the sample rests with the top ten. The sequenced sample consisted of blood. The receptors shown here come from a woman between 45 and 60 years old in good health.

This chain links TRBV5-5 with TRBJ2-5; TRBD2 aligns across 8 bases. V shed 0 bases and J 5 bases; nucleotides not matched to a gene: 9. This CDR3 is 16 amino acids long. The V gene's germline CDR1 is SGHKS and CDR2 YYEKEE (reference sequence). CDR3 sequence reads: CASSLEAGGGGETQYF. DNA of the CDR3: TGTGCCAGCAGCTTGGAGGCGGGGGGTGGTGGGGAGACCCAGTACTTC.

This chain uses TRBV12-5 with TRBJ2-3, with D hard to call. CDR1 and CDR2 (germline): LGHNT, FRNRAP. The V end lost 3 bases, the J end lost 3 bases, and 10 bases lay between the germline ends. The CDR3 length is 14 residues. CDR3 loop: CASGLSLGTDTQYF. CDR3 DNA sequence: TGTGCTAGTGGTTTATCGTTGGGTACAGATACGCAGTATTTT.

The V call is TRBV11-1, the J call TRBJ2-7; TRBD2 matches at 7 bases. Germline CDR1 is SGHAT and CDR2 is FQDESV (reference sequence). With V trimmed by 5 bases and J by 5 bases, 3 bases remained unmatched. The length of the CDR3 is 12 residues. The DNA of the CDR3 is TGTGCCAGCAGCCGGGGGGTAGACGAGCAGTACTTC. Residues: CASSRGVDEQYF.

CDR3: CASSEGTGITDTQYF. The CDR3 DNA sequence: TGTGCCAGCAGCGAGGGGACAGGAATCACAGATACGCAGTATTTT. This rearrangement joins TRBV5-4 to TRBJ2-3; TRBD1 agrees at 8 bases. The junction had 6 bases not matched to a gene; V was cut back by 4 bases and J by 2 bases. The CDR3 is 15 residues long. Looked up from germline, CDR1 is SGHNT and CDR2 is YYREEE (reference sequence).

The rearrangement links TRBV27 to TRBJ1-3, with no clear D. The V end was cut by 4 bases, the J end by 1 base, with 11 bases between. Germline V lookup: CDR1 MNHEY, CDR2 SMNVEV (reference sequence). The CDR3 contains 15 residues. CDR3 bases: TGTGCCAGCAGTTCCCGACCGGCTTCTGGAAACACCATATATTTT. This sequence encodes CASSSRPASGNTIYF.

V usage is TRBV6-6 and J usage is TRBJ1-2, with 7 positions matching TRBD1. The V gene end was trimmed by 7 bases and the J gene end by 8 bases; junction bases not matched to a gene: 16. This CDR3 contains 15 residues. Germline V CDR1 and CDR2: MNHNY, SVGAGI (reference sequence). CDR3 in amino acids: CASTETGTERGGYTF. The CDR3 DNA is TGTGCCAGCACCGAGACAGGGACCGAGAGGGGAGGCTACACCTTC.

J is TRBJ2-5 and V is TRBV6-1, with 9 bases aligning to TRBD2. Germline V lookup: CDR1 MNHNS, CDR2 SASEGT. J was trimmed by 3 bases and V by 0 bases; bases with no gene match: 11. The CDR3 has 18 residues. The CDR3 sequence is CASSEAKGGLAGKETQYF. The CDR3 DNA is TGTGCCAGCAGTGAAGCCAAAGGAGGCCTAGCGGGAAAAGAGACCCAGTACTTC.

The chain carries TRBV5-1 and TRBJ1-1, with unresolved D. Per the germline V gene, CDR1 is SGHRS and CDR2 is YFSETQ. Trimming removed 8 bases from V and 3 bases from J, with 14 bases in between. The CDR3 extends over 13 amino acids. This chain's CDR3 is CASRPQSDTEAFF. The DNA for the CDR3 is TGCGCCAGTCGACCTCAGTCTGACACTGAAGCTTTCTTT.

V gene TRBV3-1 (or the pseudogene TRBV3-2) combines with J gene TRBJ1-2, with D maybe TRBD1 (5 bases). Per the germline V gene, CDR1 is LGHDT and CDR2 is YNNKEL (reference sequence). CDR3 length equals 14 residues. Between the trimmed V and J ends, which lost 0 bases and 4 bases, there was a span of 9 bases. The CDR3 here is CASSQDPGVYGYTF. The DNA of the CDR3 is TGTGCCAGCAGCCAAGACCCGGGGGTCTATGGCTACACCTTC.

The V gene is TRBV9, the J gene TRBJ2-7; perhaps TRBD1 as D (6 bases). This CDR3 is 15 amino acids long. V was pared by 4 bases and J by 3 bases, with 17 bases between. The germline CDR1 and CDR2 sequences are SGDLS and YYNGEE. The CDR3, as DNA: TGTGCCAGCAGCCTCCATGGGGACACAATCTACGAGCAGTACTTC. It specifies CASSLHGDTIYEQYF. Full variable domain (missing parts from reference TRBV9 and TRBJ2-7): DSGVTQTPKHLITATGQRVTLRCSPRSGDLSVYWYQQSLDQGLQFLIQYYNGEERAKGNILERFSAQQFPDLHSELNLSSLELGDSALYFCASSLHGDTIYEQYFGPGTRLTVT.

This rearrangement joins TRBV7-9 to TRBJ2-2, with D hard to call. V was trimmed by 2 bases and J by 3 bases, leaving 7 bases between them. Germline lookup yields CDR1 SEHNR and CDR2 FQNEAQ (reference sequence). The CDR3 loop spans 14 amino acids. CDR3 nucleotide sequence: TGTGCCAGCAGCTTATCCCCATACACCGGGGAGCTGTTTTTT. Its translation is CASSLSPYTGELFF.

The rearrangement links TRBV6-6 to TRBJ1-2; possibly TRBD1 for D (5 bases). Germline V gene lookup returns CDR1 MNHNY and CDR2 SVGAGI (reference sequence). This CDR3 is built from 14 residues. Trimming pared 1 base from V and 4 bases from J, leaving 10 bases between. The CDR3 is CASSYYGGGYGYTF. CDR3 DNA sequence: TGTGCCAGCAGTTACTACGGGGGTGGCTATGGCTACACCTTC.

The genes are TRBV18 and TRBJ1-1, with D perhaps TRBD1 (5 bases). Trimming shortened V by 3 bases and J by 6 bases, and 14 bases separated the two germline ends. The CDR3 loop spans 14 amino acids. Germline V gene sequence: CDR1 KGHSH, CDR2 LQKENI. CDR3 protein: CASSPPGGKAEAFF. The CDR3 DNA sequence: TGTGCCAGCTCACCCCCGGGGGGAAAGGCTGAAGCTTTCTTT.

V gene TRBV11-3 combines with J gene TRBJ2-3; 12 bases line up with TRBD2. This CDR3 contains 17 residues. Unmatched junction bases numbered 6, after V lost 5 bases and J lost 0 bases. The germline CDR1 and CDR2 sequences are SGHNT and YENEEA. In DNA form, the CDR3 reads TGTGCCAGCAGCCCTGGACTAGCGGGGTCTAGCACAGATACGCAGTATTTT. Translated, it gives CASSPGLAGSSTDTQYF.

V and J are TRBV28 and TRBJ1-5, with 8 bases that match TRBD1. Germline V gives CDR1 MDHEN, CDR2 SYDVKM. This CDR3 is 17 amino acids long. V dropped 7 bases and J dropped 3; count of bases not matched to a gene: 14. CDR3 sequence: CASTSLPQGAYNQPQHF. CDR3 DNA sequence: TGTGCCAGCACCAGTTTACCCCAGGGGGCATACAATCAGCCCCAGCATTTT.

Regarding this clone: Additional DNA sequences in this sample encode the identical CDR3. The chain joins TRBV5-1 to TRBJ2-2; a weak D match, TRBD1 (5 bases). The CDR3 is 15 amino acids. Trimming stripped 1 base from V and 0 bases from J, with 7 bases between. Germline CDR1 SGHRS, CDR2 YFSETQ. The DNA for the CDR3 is TGCGCCAGCAGCTTGTTACAGGCGAACACCGGGGAGCTGTTTTTT. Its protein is CASSLLQANTGELFF.

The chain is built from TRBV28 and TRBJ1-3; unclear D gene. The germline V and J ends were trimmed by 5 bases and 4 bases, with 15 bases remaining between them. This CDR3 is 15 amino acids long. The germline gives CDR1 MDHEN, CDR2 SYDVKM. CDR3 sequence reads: CASSPPRGAGNTIYF. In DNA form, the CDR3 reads TGTGCCAGCAGTCCCCCTCGGGGAGCGGGAAACACCATATATTTT. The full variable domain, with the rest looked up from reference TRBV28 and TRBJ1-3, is DVKVTQSSRYLVKRTGEKVFLECVQDMDHENMFWYRQDPGLGLRLIYFSYDVKMKEKGDIPEGYSVSREKKERFSLILESASTNQTSMYLCASSPPRGAGNTIYFGEGSWLTVV.

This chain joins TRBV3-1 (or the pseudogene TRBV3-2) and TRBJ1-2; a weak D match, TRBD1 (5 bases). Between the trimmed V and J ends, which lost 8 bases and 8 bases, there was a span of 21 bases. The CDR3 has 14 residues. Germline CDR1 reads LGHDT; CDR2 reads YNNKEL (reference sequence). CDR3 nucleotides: TGTGCCAGCTGCCCCTCTGGGGGTATTCGGGGCTACACCTTC. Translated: CASCPSGGIRGYTF.

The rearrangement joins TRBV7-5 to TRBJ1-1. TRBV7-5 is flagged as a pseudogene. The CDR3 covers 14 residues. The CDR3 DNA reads TGTGTCAGAAGCTTAGTGGCAGCGAACACTGAAGCTTTCTTT. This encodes CVRSLVAANTEAFF.

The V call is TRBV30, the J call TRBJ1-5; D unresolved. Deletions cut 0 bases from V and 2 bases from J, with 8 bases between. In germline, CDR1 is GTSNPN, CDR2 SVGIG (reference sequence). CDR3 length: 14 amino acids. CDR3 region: CAWSVSGRNQPQHF. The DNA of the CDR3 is TGTGCCTGGAGTGTATCCGGGCGCAATCAGCCCCAGCATTTT.

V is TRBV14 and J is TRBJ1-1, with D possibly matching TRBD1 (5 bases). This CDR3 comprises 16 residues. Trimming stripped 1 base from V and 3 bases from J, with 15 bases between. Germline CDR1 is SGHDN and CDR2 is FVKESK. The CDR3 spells CASSQVGGGFYTEAFF. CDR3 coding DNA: TGTGCCAGCAGCCAAGTGGGGGGTGGGTTTTACACTGAAGCTTTCTTT.

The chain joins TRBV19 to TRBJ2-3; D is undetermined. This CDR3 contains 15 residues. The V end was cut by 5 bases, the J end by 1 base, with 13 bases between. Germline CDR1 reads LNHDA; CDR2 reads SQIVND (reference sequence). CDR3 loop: CASSPPNVGTDTQYF. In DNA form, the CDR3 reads TGTGCCAGTAGTCCCCCCAATGTGGGCACAGATACGCAGTATTTT.

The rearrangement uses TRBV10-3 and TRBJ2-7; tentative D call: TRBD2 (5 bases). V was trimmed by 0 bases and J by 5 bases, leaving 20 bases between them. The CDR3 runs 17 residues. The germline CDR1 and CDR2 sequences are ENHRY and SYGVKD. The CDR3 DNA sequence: TGTGCCATCAGTGAGTCATCCCTAGCTCCAGAAGGTCACGAGCAGTACTTC. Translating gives CAISESSLAPEGHEQYF.

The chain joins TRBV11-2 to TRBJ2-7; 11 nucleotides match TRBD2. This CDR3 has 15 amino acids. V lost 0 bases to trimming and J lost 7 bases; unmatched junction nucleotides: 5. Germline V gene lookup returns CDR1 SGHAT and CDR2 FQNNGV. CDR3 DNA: TGTGCCAGCAGCTTAGATCGTAGCGGGAGGGGTGAGCAGTACTTC. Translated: CASSLDRSGRGEQYF.

The CDR3 loop reads CASSVSGWETQYF. The DNA of the CDR3 is TGTGCCAGCAGCGTATCTGGGTGGGAGACCCAGTACTTC. The V call is TRBV9, the J call TRBJ2-5; D not resolved. Germline loops: CDR1 SGDLS, CDR2 YYNGEE. Trimming pared 1 base from V and 5 bases from J, leaving 9 bases between. The CDR3 runs 13 residues.

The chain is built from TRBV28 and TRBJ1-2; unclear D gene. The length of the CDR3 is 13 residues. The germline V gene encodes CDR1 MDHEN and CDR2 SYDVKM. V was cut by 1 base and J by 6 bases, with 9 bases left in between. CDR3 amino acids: CASSLFGRNGYTF. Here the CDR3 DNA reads TGTGCCAGCAGTTTATTTGGTAGGAATGGCTACACCTTC.